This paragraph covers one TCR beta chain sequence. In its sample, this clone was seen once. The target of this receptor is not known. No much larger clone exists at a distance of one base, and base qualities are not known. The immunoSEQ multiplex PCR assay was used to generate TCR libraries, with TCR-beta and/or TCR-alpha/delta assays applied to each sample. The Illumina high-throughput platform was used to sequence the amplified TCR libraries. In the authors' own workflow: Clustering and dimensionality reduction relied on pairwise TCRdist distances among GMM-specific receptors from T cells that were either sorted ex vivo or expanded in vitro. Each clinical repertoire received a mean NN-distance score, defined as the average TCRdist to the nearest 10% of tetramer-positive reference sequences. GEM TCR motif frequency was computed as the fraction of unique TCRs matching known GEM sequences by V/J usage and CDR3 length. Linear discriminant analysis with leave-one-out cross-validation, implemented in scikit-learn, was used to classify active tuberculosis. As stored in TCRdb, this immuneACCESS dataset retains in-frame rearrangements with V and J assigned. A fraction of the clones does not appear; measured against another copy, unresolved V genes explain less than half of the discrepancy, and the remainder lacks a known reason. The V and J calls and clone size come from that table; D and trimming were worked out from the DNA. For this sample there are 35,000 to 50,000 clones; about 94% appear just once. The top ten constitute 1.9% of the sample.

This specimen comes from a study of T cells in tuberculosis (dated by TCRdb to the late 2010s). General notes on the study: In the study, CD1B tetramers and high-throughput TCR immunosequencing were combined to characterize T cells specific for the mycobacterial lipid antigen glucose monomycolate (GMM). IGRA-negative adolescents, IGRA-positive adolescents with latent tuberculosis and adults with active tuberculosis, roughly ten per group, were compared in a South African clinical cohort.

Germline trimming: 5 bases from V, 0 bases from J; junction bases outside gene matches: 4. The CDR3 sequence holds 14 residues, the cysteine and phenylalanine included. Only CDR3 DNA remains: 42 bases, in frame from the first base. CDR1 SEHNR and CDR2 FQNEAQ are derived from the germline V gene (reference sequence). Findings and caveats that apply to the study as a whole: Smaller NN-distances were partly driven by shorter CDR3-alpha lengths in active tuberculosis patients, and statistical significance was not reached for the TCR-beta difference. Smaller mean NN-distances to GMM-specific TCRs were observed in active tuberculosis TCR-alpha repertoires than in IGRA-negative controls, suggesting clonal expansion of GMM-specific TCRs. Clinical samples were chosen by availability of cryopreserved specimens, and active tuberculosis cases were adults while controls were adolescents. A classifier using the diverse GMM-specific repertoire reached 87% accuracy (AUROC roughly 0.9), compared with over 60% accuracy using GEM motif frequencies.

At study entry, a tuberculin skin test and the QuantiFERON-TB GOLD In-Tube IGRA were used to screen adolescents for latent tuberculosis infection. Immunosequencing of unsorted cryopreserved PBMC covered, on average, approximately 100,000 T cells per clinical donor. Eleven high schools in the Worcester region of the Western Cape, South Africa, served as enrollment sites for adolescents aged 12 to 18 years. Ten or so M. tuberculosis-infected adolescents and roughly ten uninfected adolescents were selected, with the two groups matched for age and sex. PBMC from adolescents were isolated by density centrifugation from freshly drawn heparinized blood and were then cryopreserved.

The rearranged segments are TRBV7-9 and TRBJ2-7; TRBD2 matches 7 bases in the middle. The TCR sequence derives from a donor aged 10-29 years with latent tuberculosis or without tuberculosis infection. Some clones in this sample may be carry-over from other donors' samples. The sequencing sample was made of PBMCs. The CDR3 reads CASSPWGGSYEQYF. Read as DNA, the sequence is TGTGCCAGCAGCCCTTGGGGGGGCTCCTACGAGCAGTACTTC.